The T cell receptor beta chain under discussion was sequenced for a study of CD8 T cells in Susac syndrome (dated by TCRdb to 2018 to 2020). At the level of the whole study: Whether CD8+ T cell activation and differentiation in Susac syndrome was antigen driven was tested using repertoire sequencing. Clonality of the CD8+ T cell repertoire was compared between around 13 healthy donors, approximately 14 Susac syndrome patients and under 16 multiple sclerosis patients. What the authors observed across the whole study: The number of individuals in the TCR sequencing and HLA analysis was recognized as being relatively small.

RNA was extracted using the RNeasy kit, and roughly 0.5 to 1 ug of the RNA was reverse transcribed with random hexamers. The immunoSEQ multiplex PCR assay, covering 54 Vbeta and 13 Jbeta segments, was used to amplify TCR beta CDR3 regions. To correct PCR amplification bias, a synthetic template baseline was used for both primer optimization and computational correction. The paper's processing steps were these. Only productive sequences were kept, with reads annotated to V, D and J genes according to IMGT and analyzed in immunoSEQ Analyzer. Clonality was computed as one minus Shannon entropy normalized by log2 of the number of productive unique sequences. For each patient and control, public and private clones were evaluated within the 100 most prevalent clones. Clones were defined as Susac-specific if absent from the healthy and MS cohorts, from approximately 1,100 published viral clones and from other ImmuneACCESS disease sequences. TCRdb trimmed the raw reads at Q25, called clones with MiXCR and kept productive beta chains. Rows matching on CDR3 protein sequence are summarized as one entry with the most common DNA and genes. TCRdb, not the authors, supplied the V and J calls. For this sample the table gives 120,000 to 150,000 distinct CDR3 sequences, of which 90% to 95% were detected only once. Of the sample, 0.25% to 0.3% falls within the top ten clones.

High-throughput TCR beta sequencing profiled peripheral blood CD8+ and CD4+ T cells from healthy donors, Susac syndrome patients and multiple sclerosis patients. Healthy donors were included as age- and sex-matched controls. Bulk CD8+ and CD4+ T cells were purified by magnetic negative isolation, while CD8+ TEMRA cells were enriched using FACS. Blood was collected in EDTA tubes and processed within 24 hours, with PBMCs isolated through density gradient centrifugation. PBMCs intended for TCR sequencing were frozen in liquid nitrogen and were later thawed in a 37 degrees C water bath. The sorted or isolated CD4+, CD8+ and CD8+ TEMRA cells reached a purity of at least 90%. As for this clonotype: The antigen this receptor binds is unknown. Qualities for individual bases were not recorded, and no much larger clone is one base off.

CDR1 and CDR2 (SQVTM, ANQGSEA) derive from the germline V gene. Reading from cysteine to phenylalanine, the CDR3 counts 13 amino acids. Only CDR3 DNA remains: 39 bases, in frame from the first base. Trimming at the junction amounts to 5 bases on V and 0 bases on J, and the germline ends lie 8 bases apart. In this chain, TRBV29-1 is recombined with TRBJ2-1; the D gene is unclear. The sequence came from a human donor in good health. Sequenced input: CD8+ T cells from PBMCs. In nucleotides, the sequence is TGCAGCGTTTGGACGGCCTCCTACAATGAGCAGTTCTTC. This gives the protein CSVWTASYNEQFF.